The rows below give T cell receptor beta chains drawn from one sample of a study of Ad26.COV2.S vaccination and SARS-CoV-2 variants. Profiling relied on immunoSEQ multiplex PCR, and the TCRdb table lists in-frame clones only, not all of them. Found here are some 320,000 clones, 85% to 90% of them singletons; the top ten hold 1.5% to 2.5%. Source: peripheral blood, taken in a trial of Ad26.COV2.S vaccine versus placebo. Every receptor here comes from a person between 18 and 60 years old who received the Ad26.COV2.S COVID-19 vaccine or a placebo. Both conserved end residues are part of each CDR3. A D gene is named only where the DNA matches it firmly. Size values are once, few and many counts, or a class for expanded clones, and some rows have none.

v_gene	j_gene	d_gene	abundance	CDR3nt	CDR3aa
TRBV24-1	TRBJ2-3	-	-	TGTGCCACCAGTGGCGGTAGGGGGACGAGGGGCACAGATACGCAGTATTTT	CATSGGRGTRGTDTQYF
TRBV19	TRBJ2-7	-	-	TGTGCCAGTAGTATAACTGGGGGTCACGAGCAGTACTTC	CASSITGGHEQYF
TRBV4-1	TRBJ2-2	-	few	TGCGCCAGCAGCCAACAGGGTACCGGGGAGCTGTTTTTT	CASSQQGTGELFF
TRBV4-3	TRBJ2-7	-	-	TGCGCCAGCAGCCAAGCACTAACAACATACGAGCAGTACTTC	CASSQALTTYEQYF
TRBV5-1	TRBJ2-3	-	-	TGCGCCAGCAGCTTGGAATCCCCAGATACGCAGTATTTT	CASSLESPDTQYF
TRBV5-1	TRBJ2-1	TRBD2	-	TGCGCCAGCAGCTCCCCGACTAGCGGGGGGCTACTGAGCTCCTACAATGAGCAGTTCTTC	CASSSPTSGGLLSSYNEQFF
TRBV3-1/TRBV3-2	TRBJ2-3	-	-	TGTGCCAGCAGCCTCTACGGTAGCACAGATACGCAGTATTTT	CASSLYGSTDTQYF
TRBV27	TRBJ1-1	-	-	TGTGCCAGCAGTTTATTGAAGGGGCGAACTGAAGCTTTCTTT	CASSLLKGRTEAFF
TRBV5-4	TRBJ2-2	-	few	TGTGCCAGCAGCTTGGGCGGCGTCACCGGGGAGCTGTTTTTT	CASSLGGVTGELFF
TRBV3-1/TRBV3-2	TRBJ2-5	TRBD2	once	TGTGCCAGTCGGGATAGCGGGGGCCAAGAGACCCAGTACTTC	CASRDSGGQETQYF
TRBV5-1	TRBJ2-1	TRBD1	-	TGCGCCAGCAGCTTACCGGGACAGGGGAAGGATGAGCAGTTCTTC	CASSLPGQGKDEQFF
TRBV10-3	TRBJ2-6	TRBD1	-	TGTGCCATCAGTGAGTCCGGGACAGGGGGCGCTGGGGCCAACGTCCTGACTTTC	CAISESGTGGAGANVLTF
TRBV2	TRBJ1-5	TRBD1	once	TGTGCCAGCAGTGAAAACACAGGGGGTCAGCCCCAGCATTTT	CASSENTGGQPQHF
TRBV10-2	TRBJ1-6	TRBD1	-	TGCGCCAGCAGTGAGGGGGGAACAGGGGGGAGATCACCCCTCCACTTT	CASSEGGTGGRSPLHF
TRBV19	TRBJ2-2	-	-	TGTGCCAGTAGTACAGGGGATTTGGCCGGGGAGCTGTTTTTT	CASSTGDLAGELFF
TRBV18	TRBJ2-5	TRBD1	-	TGTGCCAGCTCACCTATGGGACAGGGGGCGCGGGAGACCCAGTACTTC	CASSPMGQGARETQYF
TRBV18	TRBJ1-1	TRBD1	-	TGTGCCAGCTCACTCGGGACAGGGACTCTGAACACTGAAGCTTTCTTT	CASSLGTGTLNTEAFF
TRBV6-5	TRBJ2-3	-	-	TGTGCCAGCAGCGACGGGACCACAGATACGCAGTATTTT	CASSDGTTDTQYF
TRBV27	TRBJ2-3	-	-	TGTGCCAGCAGTTTATCCCTCCCCCGCTTGGGAGATACGCAGTATTTT	CASSLSLPRLGDTQYF
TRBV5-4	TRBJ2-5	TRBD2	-	TGTGCCAGCAGCCCTAATAGCGGGGGGGCTGAGACCCAGTACTTC	CASSPNSGGAETQYF
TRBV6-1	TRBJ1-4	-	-	TGTGCCAGCAGTGATTGGGGCAAACTGTTTTTT	CASSDWGKLFF
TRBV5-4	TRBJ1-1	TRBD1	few	TGTGCCAGCAGCTTGGGACAGGGGTTACAGAACACTGAAGCTTTCTTT	CASSLGQGLQNTEAFF
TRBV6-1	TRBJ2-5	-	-	TGTGCCAGCAGTGAACGGACGCGGGGTGAGACCCAGTACTTC	CASSERTRGETQYF
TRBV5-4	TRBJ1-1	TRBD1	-	TGTGCCAGCAGCTTATGGGACAGGAACACTGAAGCTTTCTTT	CASSLWDRNTEAFF
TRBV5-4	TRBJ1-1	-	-	TGTGCCAGCAGCCCTGGACACCGCATGAACACTGAAGCTTTCTTT	CASSPGHRMNTEAFF
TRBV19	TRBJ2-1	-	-	TGTGCCAGTACACGGGACCCCAGGAATGAGCAGTTCTTC	CASTRDPRNEQFF
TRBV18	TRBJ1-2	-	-	TGTGCCAGCTCCCCAGGGACCGCTAACTATGGCTACACCTTC	CASSPGTANYGYTF
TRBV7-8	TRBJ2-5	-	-	TGTGCCAGCAGCTTAGCGGGGGCCTCAGAGACCCAGTACTTC	CASSLAGASETQYF
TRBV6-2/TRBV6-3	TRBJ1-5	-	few	TGTGCCAGCAGTTCGAGGGTACAGCCCCAGCATTTT	CASSSRVQPQHF
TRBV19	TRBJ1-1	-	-	TGTGCCAGTAGTATTGGTCTTCGGCTTTTGAACACTGAAGCTTTCTTT	CASSIGLRLLNTEAFF
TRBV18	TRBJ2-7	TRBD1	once	TGTGCCAGCTCTCAGGGGGACGGGCAGTACTTC	CASSQGDGQYF
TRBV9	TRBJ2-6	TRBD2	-	TGTGCCAGCAGCCGGGGGGGCTCTGGGGCCAACGTCCTGACTTTC	CASSRGGSGANVLTF
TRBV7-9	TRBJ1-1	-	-	TGTGCCAGCAGAAGGGTGACAGAGGGCACAGTTGAAGCTTTCTTT	CASRRVTEGTVEAFF
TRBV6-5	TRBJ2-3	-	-	TGTGCCAGCAGTTACGCGGCTAGCGCAGATACGCAGTATTTT	CASSYAASADTQYF
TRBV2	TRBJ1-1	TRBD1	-	TGTGCCAGCAGTGAGGGGACAGGAAGTGAAGCTTTCTTT	CASSEGTGSEAFF
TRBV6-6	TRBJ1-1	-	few	TGTGCCAGCAGTTACAGGGATGGAGACACTGAAGCTTTCTTT	CASSYRDGDTEAFF
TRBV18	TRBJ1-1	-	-	TGTGCCAGCTCACCACAATCGGAGAACACTGAAGCTTTCTTT	CASSPQSENTEAFF
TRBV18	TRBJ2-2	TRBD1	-	TGTGCCAGCTCACCACGGACAGGTTTTGGCACCGGGGAGCTGTTTTTT	CASSPRTGFGTGELFF
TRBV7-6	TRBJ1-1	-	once	TGTGCCAGCAGCTTAGCGTCACAGGGTGAAGCTTTCTTT	CASSLASQGEAFF
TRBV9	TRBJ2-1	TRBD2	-	TGTGCCAGCAGCGTAGATAGCGGGGGGGCCATCAGGACCTACAATGAGCAGTTCTTC	CASSVDSGGAIRTYNEQFF
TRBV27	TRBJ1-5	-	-	TGTGCCAGCAGCCAAGCCAGGGACACCTTTAGCAATCAGCCCCAGCATTTT	CASSQARDTFSNQPQHF
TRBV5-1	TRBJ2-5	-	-	TGCGCCAGCAGCTCCGGACTGACTCCTTTGGTAGAGACCCAGTACTTC	CASSSGLTPLVETQYF
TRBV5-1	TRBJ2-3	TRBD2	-	TGCGCCAGCAGCAGGGCTAGCGGTTACACAGATACGCAGTATTTT	CASSRASGYTDTQYF
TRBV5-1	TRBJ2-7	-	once	TGCGCCAGCAGCTTGGATCGTAACTACGAGCAGTACTTC	CASSLDRNYEQYF
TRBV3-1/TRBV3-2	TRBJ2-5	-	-	TGTGCCAGCAGCCAAGGGGAGACCCAGTACTTC	CASSQGETQYF
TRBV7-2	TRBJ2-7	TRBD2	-	TGTGCCAGCAGCTTAGGACTAGCGGGCCCAGGCAGGGAGCAGTACTTC	CASSLGLAGPGREQYF
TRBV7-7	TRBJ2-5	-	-	TGTGCTAGCAGCTTAGGAGGGCAGGGCCCCCAAGAGACCCAGTACTTC	CASSLGGQGPQETQYF